This TCR beta chain stems from a study of HIV-infected patients and healthy controls. The junction had 7 bases not matched to a gene; V was cut back by 8 bases and J by 0 bases. Germline values: CDR1 MRHNA, CDR2 SNTAGT. This CDR3 comprises 15 residues. TCRdb fed the 5' RACE reads into MiXCR, producing one record per CDR3 protein. The table lists about 18,000 distinct CDR3 sequences, roughly 15% of them singletons, with 24% in the top ten. The V gene is TRBV6-4, the J gene TRBJ2-3, with 8 bases matching TRBD2. Sequenced material: CD8+ T cells from blood. The receptor was isolated from a human donor in good health. Here the CDR3 DNA reads TGTGCCAGCCAAATGGTAGCGGGGAGCACAGATACGCAGTATTTT. Protein sequence: CASQMVAGSTDTQYF.